This TCR beta chain was recovered during a study of breast tumors, draining lymph nodes, adjacent tissues (dated by TCRdb to the mid-2010s). In terms of the full investigation: Breast cancer patients provided tumor, adjacent nontumor tissue and axillary lymph nodes, and the study compared the TCR beta repertoires across these three sources. In human breast cancer, the study set out to assess how tumor, surrounding tissue and draining lymph node repertoires relate to one another and whether T cells might be exchanged between them.

Of note for this clonotype: What this receptor recognizes is not known. Qualities for individual bases were not recorded, and no much larger clone is one base off.

The junction shows trimming of 9 bases on V and 0 bases on J, plus 15 bases between the germline ends. CDR1 and CDR2 are drawn from the germline V gene (reference sequence): MNHEY, SMNVEV. There are 16 amino acids in the CDR3, from cysteine to phenylalanine inclusive. Of all the DNA, just the CDR3 is kept, 48 bases in frame from base 1. Instrument used: Illumina HiSeq 2000. Multiplex PCR amplification was used to generate the TCR beta chain libraries. The amplified TCR beta chain products were analyzed by high-throughput sequencing. TCRdb applied fastp at Q25 and MiXCR to the public reads, then kept only in-frame beta chains. Each record represents a unique CDR3 protein, reported with the most common genes and DNA among its rows. The sample includes 80,000 to 130,000 distinct CDR3 sequences, with 20% to 25% observed a single time. The top ten clonotypes cover around 1.2% of the sample. Lymph node samples were obtained from the axillary draining lymph nodes of breast cancer patients.

Beyond this particular receptor, the publication reports: The conclusion that tumor T cells originate in lymph nodes was presented as consistent with a hypothesis rather than as directly demonstrated. A scenario in which most tumor T cells derive from the lymph node and then expand within tumor tissue was judged to be consistent with the data. Tumor T-cell repertoires showed less diversity than lymph node repertoires and more diversity than nontumor tissue repertoires, and tumor T-cell repertoires showed preferential V and J gene usage. The similarity between tumor and nontumor tissue repertoires was significantly greater in luminal-like breast cancer than in basal-like breast cancer.

This sequence was found in a female donor with breast cancer. Some clones in this sample may be carry-over from other donors' samples. Material for sequencing was axillary lymph node tissue. The rearrangement combines TRBV27 with TRBJ2-6; a tentative D call is TRBD1 (6 bases match). The CDR3 region: CASTGTRSSGANVLTF. The sequence in DNA is TGTGCCAGTACTGGGACAAGGAGCTCTGGGGCCAACGTCCTGACTTTC.